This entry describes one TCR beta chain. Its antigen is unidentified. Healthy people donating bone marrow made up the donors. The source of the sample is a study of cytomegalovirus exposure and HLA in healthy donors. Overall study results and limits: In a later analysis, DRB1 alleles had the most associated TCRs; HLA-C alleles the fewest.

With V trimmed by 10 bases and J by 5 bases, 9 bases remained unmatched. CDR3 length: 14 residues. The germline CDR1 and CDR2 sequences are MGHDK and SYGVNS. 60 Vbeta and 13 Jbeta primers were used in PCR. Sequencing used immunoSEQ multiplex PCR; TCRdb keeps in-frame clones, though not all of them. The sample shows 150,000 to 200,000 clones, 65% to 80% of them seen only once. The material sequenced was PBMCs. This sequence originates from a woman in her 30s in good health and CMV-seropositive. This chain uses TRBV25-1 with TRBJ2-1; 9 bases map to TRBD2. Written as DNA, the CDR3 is TGTGCCACCGTGCGCGGGGGGGGTCACAATGAGCAGTTCTTC. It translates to CATVRGGGHNEQFF.